The present entry profiles one TCR beta chain with its context. Its antigen is undetermined. Trimming took 0 bases from V and 0 from J; bases not matched to a gene: 1. Looked up from germline, CDR1 is SGHRS and CDR2 is YFSETQ. CDR3 length equals 16 residues. Time point reported: week 11, during vaccination. The investigators gave 300 ug of mutant IDH1 20-mer peptide in each vaccine dose, together with topical imiquimod. The source of the sample is a study of a mutant IDH1 vaccine in newly diagnosed glioma. Study in general: The study gave patients eight vaccinations in weeks 1, 3, 5, 7, 11, 15, 19, 23. With temozolomide cycles, or 4-6 weeks after radiotherapy alone, vaccination was started. Previous treatment comprised radiotherapy, temozolomide, or both, mostly both. Overall study findings and caveats: Apparently unrelated to pseudoprogression were changes in the top peripheral T cell clonotypes.

Produced via immunoSEQ multiplex PCR; TCRdb's table is partial and in-frame only. The sample includes some 130,000 clones, just under 80% of them seen just once. This specimen consisted of PBMCs, obtained from a glioma patient whose treatment included an IDH1 peptide vaccine. This chain connects TRBV5-1 to TRBJ2-3; TRBD2 matches at 10 bases. This clonotype was sampled from a man aged 35 to 55 with glioma. The CDR3, as DNA: TGCGCCAGCAGCTTGGCTAGCGGGGGCAGCACAGATACGCAGTATTTT. Residues: CASSLASGGSTDTQYF.